This T cell receptor beta chain was profiled in a study of cytomegalovirus exposure and HLA in healthy donors. Study-wide findings and caveats: Based on reports, TCR beta sequences accurately predicted HLA-A and HLA-B alleles for most subjects.

The PCR made use of 60 Vbeta and 13 Jbeta primers. Method: immunoSEQ multiplex PCR; TCRdb's copy keeps in-frame clones and lacks some. The data contain 150,000 to 200,000 clones, roughly 75% of them singletons. V was pared by 2 bases and J by 0 bases, with 1 base of the junction left unmatched. Germline values: CDR1 SGHKS, CDR2 YYEKEE (reference sequence). This CDR3 has 14 residues. Concerning this clone: What it binds is unknown.

The receptor comes from a female donor in good health and CMV-seronegative. The specimen was PBMCs. The chain couples TRBV5-5 to TRBJ1-1, with 7 bases aligning to TRBD1. As DNA, the CDR3 is TGTGCCAGCAGCTTTGGGACAGTGAACACTGAAGCTTTCTTT. Its protein product is CASSFGTVNTEAFF.